The sequence of this T cell receptor beta chain was determined in a study of response to subunit inactivated influenza vaccine. Germline CDR1 MNHNS, CDR2 SASEGT. Trimming took 2 bases from V and 0 from J; bases not matched to a gene: 5. The CDR3 has 16 amino acids. Regarding the study as a whole: Few new T cells, the authors suggested, are recruited by each seasonal influenza vaccination.

This clonotype was found a few times. What it recognizes is unknown. TCRdb reprocessed the RT-PCR reads via MiXCR and lists one record per CDR3 protein. The top ten clones hold roughly 13% of a sample with fewer than 600,000 distinct CDR3 sequences, approximately 6.9% of them seen once. The specimen comprised PBMCs from blood, sampled around 25 months after vaccination. The chain combines TRBV6-1 with TRBJ2-7, with 9 bases that match TRBD2. The sequence came from a man aged 50-75 years who received an inactivated influenza vaccine. CDR3 sequence (DNA): TGTGCCAGCAGTGAAATAGCGGGGGCCACCTCCTACGAGCAGTACTTC. It codes for CASSEIAGATSYEQYF.